This T cell receptor (beta chain) was recovered during a study of vaccination effects on CD4 cells after COVID-19. Across the study: Each well held approximately 2.2 million PBMC cultured with about 9.9 ug/ml peptides and 9.5 to 10 IU/ml IL-2.

General observations from the study: Both infection-induced and vaccine-induced clones contracted markedly at late post-vaccination timepoints.

Isolating CD4+ T cells followed more than eight days of culture. Vaccinees lacked prior SARS-CoV-2 infection and tested negative for nucleocapsid antibodies. Cultures received IL-2 medium that replaced half the medium on days 3 and 7. The ends were cut back, 3 bases at V and 5 bases at J, with 17 bases in the middle. Germline CDR1 is SGDLS and CDR2 is YYNGEE. The CDR3 spans 15 residues. A word on this clone: Its specificity is unknown.

Assay: immunoSEQ multiplex PCR; the TCRdb copy retains only in-frame clones and omits some. The sample has over 45,000 clones, 65% to 80% seen once. This clonotype was obtained from a human donor who received a COVID-19 vaccine. The material was CD4+ T cells from PBMCs cultured without peptide, obtained before COVID-19 vaccination. The chain is built from TRBV9 and TRBJ2-5; D tentatively fits TRBD1 or TRBD2 (5 bases each). The CDR3 here is CASSATQGRGETQYF. CDR3 in DNA: TGTGCCAGCAGCGCCACCCAGGGAAGAGGGGAGACCCAGTACTTC.